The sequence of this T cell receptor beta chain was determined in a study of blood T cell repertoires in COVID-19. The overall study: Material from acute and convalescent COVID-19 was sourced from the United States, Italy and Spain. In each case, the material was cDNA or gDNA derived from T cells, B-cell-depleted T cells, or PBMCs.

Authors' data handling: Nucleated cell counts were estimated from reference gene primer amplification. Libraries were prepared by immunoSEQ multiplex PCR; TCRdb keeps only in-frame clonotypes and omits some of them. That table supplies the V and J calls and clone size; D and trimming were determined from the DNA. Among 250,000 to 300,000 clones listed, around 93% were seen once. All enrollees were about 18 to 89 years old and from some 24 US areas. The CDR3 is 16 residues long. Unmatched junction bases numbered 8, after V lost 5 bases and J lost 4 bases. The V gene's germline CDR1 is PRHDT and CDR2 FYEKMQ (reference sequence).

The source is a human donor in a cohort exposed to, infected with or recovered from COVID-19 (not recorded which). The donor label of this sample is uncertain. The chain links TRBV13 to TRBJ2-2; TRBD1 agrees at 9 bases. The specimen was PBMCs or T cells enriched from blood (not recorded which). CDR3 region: CASSKQGAPGTGELFF. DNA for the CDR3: TGTGCCAGCAGCAAACAGGGGGCGCCGGGCACCGGGGAGCTGTTTTTT.